This entry lists 4 T cell receptor beta chains sequenced from one sample in a study of Tregs in tolerant kidney transplant recipients (dated by TCRdb to between 2018 and 2021). The transplants used related donors along with nonmyeloablative bone marrow transplantation, and in the human trials mixed chimerism was transient. Libraries came from the immunoSEQ multiplex PCR assay. The table comes from immuneACCESS by way of TCRdb, which keeps in-frame sequences with V and J called. Part of the clones is missing from these tables; in studies checked, under half for an unresolved V gene and the rest for unknown reasons. The sample has about 11,000 clones on record. 25% to 30% of the sample belongs to the ten largest clones. Sequences were derived from CD8+ T cells from blood (PBMCs), sampled 24 months after the transplant. The receptors were sampled from a human patient who received a combined kidney and bone marrow transplant. Following transplantation, part of the T cell population may be supplied by the graft donor rather than the patient.

Comments on this clone: Sequencing ends 3 residues short of the CDR3 end; the germline J gene provides the rest. The rearrangement uses TRBV5-4 and TRBJ2-1; 9 bases match TRBD2. Germline-derived CDR1 and CDR2 are SGHNT and YYREEE (reference sequence). The CDR3 is 13 residues long. V lost 3 bases and J lost 6; bases outside the gene matches: 1. The CDR3 loop is CASSSGLANEQFF. The covered CDR3 bases are TGTGCCAGCAGCTCGGGACTAGCCAATGAG.

As for this clone: The sequenced fragment ends 3 residues before the CDR3 boundary, so the rest is inferred from the germline J gene. The chain joins TRBV20-1 to TRBJ2-7, with a weak D call TRBD2 (5 bases). V was trimmed by 0 bases and J by 4 bases, leaving 7 bases between them. The CDR3 is 12 amino acids. Per the germline V gene, CDR1 is DFQATT and CDR2 is SNEGSKA (reference sequence). The CDR3 loop reads CSAREGGYEQYF. CDR3 DNA (partial): TGCAGTGCTAGAGAAGGCGGGTACGAG.

About this clone: The sequenced fragment ends 3 residues before the CDR3 boundary, so the rest is inferred from the germline J gene. The J gene is TRBJ2-1, the V gene TRBV7-9, with 9 bases fitting TRBD1. Germline-derived CDR1 and CDR2 are SEHNR and FQNEAQ (reference sequence). Unmatched junction bases numbered 7, after V lost 5 bases and J lost 8 bases. This CDR3 is built from 14 residues. The CDR3 bases that were read are TGTGCCAGCAGCGCCGGGACAGGGATTTATGAG. Translated: CASSAGTGIYE. The CDR3 in its entirety is CASSAGTGIYEQFF.

Points on this clone: Read coverage stops 3 residues before the CDR3 terminus; the germline J gene supplies the remainder. V is TRBV9 and J is TRBJ1-2, with 7 bases fitting TRBD1. After removal of 10 bases from V and 2 bases from J, the junction contained 5 bases not matched to a gene. This CDR3 is built from 12 residues. The germline gives CDR1 SGDLS, CDR2 YYNGEE. The CDR3 sequence is CASTGTNYGYTF. CDR3 DNA (partial): TGTGCCTCGACAGGGACCAACTATGGC.